The following is a T cell receptor (beta chain) sequence with its context. This clonotype was seen a handful of times. Its antigen is currently not known. Base qualities were left out, and no much larger clone turns up one base away. This sample's time point label indicates: newly diagnosed GD, antithyroid drugs for less than 3 months. For both TCR sequencing and RNA sequencing, RNA was extracted from PBMCs in TRIzol. Graves' disease was diagnosed according to American Thyroid Association guidelines. Recruitment of patients was carried out at an endocrinology department in Xi'an, China. Each patient gave approximately 9.7 milliliters of peripheral blood, collected in an EDTA anticoagulant tube. Ficoll Paque Plus density gradient separation was used to isolate PBMCs, and no additional T cell sorting was done. An Agilent 2100 Bioanalyzer and agarose gel were used to assess RNA quality, and a NanoDrop 2000 was used to measure RNA concentration.

This sample is drawn from a study of regulatory T cells in long-lasting Graves disease (dated by TCRdb to the early 2020s). A note on the overall study: Patients with newly diagnosed Graves' disease had been on antithyroid drugs for under 3 months. Peripheral blood TCR sequencing and RNA sequencing compared persistent Graves' disease patients with newly diagnosed Graves' disease patients. The study was registered as a clinical trial and conducted in China. A total of around 35 samples underwent TCR sequencing: about 13 from persistent and some 20 from newly diagnosed Graves' disease patients. What the work shows at the level of the full study, not this receptor alone: Sequencing and analysis were limited to the TCR beta chain. The small sample size was acknowledged by the authors as a limitation that may reduce accuracy. Preferential use of TRBV28, TRBJ1-2 and TRBJ2-5 was observed in persistent disease, whereas TRBV20-1 and TRBJ2-1 were favored in newly diagnosed disease. Lower TCR Shannon entropy and fewer highly expanded clones were observed in persistent Graves' disease patients than in newly diagnosed patients, which suggested clonal expansion. A larger number of public clonotypes was shared among persistent patients (2,741) than among newly diagnosed patients (roughly 970). Because the primary lesion, thyroid tissue, could not be accessed, the study looked at peripheral blood alone.

CDR1 and CDR2, per the germline V gene (reference sequence), are DFQATT and SNEGSKA. From its cysteine to its phenylalanine, the CDR3 spans 13 amino acids. Just CDR3 DNA is preserved here, 39 bases in frame from base 1. The germline V and J ends show losses of 5 bases and 7 bases respectively, and no gene match explains 10 bases of the junction. Library preparation was by multiplex PCR. The sample was run on an Illumina HiSeq 4000. To build TCR beta libraries, CDR3 regions were amplified by Arm-PCR using iRepertoire HTBI primers. Before sequencing, the PCR products went through gel purification. For the original study's pipeline: Gene usage analysis of CDR3 amino acid clonotypes relied on the 60 or so TRBV and over 13 TRBJ segments identified across samples. COPE and FqMerger were used to merge the filtered high-quality paired reads into contigs. BLAST was used to align contigs to IMGT TRBV, TRBD and TRBJ reference genes, and CDR3 was defined according to IMGT. Any clonotype with a frequency above 0.1% was classified as a highly expanded clone. Shannon entropy was used to measure repertoire diversity, and the Gini coefficient was used to measure V-J evenness. A clonotype found in more than one individual was treated as public. TCRdb took the public reads, trimmed them with fastp at Q25, ran MiXCR for clone calling and kept in-frame beta chains. When rows share a CDR3 protein, they turn into one entry using the most common DNA and genes. The V and J calls shown here were made by TCRdb, not taken from the authors' results. This sample has some 560,000 distinct CDR3 sequences in its table, and around 15% of those were observed once. The top ten hold roughly 25% of the sample.

The data were also submitted as part of a second study, on T cells in Graves' hyperthyroidism and ophthalmopathy. The second paper states: Stable Graves' hyperthyroidism was defined as no progression to ophthalmopathy during 18 months of follow-up. Hyperthyroidism patients were newly diagnosed, had a disease duration of under 2 months, and were aged 18 to 65 years. The study excluded patients with uncontrolled infections, other autoimmune diseases, pregnancy or lactation. Diagnoses were based on clinical symptoms, serum thyroxine and TRAb, thyroid ultrasound and orbital computed tomography. The first round of RT-PCR for the TCR CDR3 was performed with the HTBI primer set and the Qiagen OneStep RT-PCR kit. Most expanded thyroid clonotypes (frequency above 0.001) were also detected in blood, a finding suggesting that blood repertoires may reflect thyroid immune responses. Ophthalmopathy was separated from stable hyperthyroidism by a 13 V-J signature model, with about 88% sensitivity and about 84% specificity obtained in cross-validation and 80%/75% obtained in testing. In validation, the model predicted progression to ophthalmopathy with 60% to 71% sensitivity and 72% to 85% specificity, a median of about six months before onset. To identify distinguishing TCR V-J signatures, a discovery cohort of about 95 patients was used, comprising approximately 40 with Graves' ophthalmopathy and around 57 with stable Graves' hyperthyroidism. Prospective prediction of ophthalmopathy was tested in an independent validation cohort of fewer than 20 hyperthyroidism patients and 17 patients who later progressed to ophthalmopathy. The 90 or so discovery patients were randomly split 7:3 into training and test sets. In addition, the study compared T-cell repertoires in thyroid tissue and in blood from about 6 Graves' hyperthyroidism patients. After blood sampling, hyperthyroidism patients were treated with methimazole at a starting dose of 30 mg daily, and ophthalmopathy patients were treated with high-dose intravenous methylprednisolone. Libraries were constructed in a second round of multiplex PCR, after which size selection and purification were carried out. Libraries were sequenced paired-end with 100 bp reads on an Illumina HiSeq2000. SOAPnuke was used to process the raw data, with reads discarded if the reads contained adapters or uncalled bases, had a mean Phred below 15, or lacked an exact constant-primer or identifier match. High-quality paired reads were merged with COPE v1.2.5, and unique nucleotide sequences were defined as clonotypes. MiTCR v1.1 was used to align clonotypes to the IMGT TRBV, TRBD and TRBJ reference segments. The analysis included only V-J combinations with a frequency above 0.0001, which together covered approximately 99% of the repertoires. The TCS score was defined as the ratio of F50 (clonal expansion) to E x V (chaos), calculated using BLOSUM62-based TCRdist between CDR3 peptides within each V-J. Welch's t-statistics and random forest reduced fewer than 600 V-J features to 10 to 15, which were used in a naive Bayes classifier (R e1071). Sample size was not statistically predetermined, and blinding of investigators to group allocation was not performed. The paper reports TCR Vbeta CDR3 sequencing of roughly 140 peripheral blood samples: approximately 41 ophthalmopathy, under 80 hyperthyroidism and around 17 progressor patients.

This TCR was sampled from a woman aged 35-60 years with Graves disease. Donor details come from another sample of the same person, matched by shared clones. Sample: peripheral blood mononuclear cells (PBMCs), taken at new diagnosis, from a patient treated with antithyroid drugs. The V and J genes are TRBV20-1 and TRBJ2-7, with TRBD1 matching 8 junction bases. The bases are TGCAGTGCTCCCCGGGGACAGGCCATGGAGCAGTACTTC. Translated, it gives CSAPRGQAMEQYF.